This is a list of T cell receptor beta chains from one sample in a study of T cell responses to AZD1222 COVID-19 vaccine. Libraries were prepared by immunoSEQ multiplex PCR; TCRdb keeps only in-frame clonotypes and omits some of them. The sample contains 120,000 to 150,000 clones, about 93% of which appear only once. This specimen was peripheral blood, taken on day 0 of AZD1222 vaccination. Source of these receptors: an adult in good health. Both conserved end residues are part of each CDR3. A D gene is named only where the DNA matches it firmly. Clone size is not always given. Where it is, it says once, few, many or a class for expanded clones.

clone_size j_call d_call v_call cdr3_nt cdr3_aa
NA TRBJ2-5 TRBD2 TRBV10-1 TGCGCCAGCAGTGCGGGAGGCAGGGCCCGCCGGGGGGACCAGTACTTC CASSAGGRARRGDQYF
NA TRBJ1-2 NA TRBV15 TGTGCCACCAGCAGAGTAACAGGCCCCTATGGCTACACCTTC CATSRVTGPYGYTF
once TRBJ2-7 NA TRBV23-1 TGCGCCACTAGGGGGGCGGCCTACGAGCAGTACTTC CATRGAAYEQYF
NA TRBJ1-5 NA TRBV6-2/TRBV6-3 TGTGCCAGCAGTTACCGCTCGGGACCAGGCAATCAGCCCCAGCATTTT CASSYRSGPGNQPQHF
NA TRBJ2-2 NA TRBV6-6 TGTGCCAGCAGTCCTGGGGCGAACACCGGGGAGCTGTTTTTT CASSPGANTGELFF
NA TRBJ1-2 NA TRBV14 TGTGCCAGCAGCCAAGATTTGAGGGACGGCTACACCTTC CASSQDLRDGYTF
NA TRBJ1-2 NA TRBV18 TGTGCCAGCTCACCACCGGTTATTAACTATGGCTACACCTTC CASSPPVINYGYTF
NA TRBJ1-2 NA TRBV19 TGTGCCAGTAATCCAGCGGGCAAGGATGGCTACACCTTC CASNPAGKDGYTF
NA TRBJ2-3 NA TRBV7-3 TGTGCCAGCAGCACCGGACAGCCAGATACGCAGTATTTT CASSTGQPDTQYF
NA TRBJ2-2 NA TRBV28 TGTGCCAGCAGCCCTGTCCAGGGCACAGGCCGGGAGCTGTTTTTT CASSPVQGTGRELFF
NA TRBJ1-6 NA TRBV6-5 TGTGCCAGCAGTTTTGGGCTCGGGGGCCATTCACCCCTCCACTTT CASSFGLGGHSPLHF
NA TRBJ2-2 NA TRBV5-1 TGCGCCAGCAGCTCCAGCGGAACTAACACCGGGGAGCTGTTTTTT CASSSSGTNTGELFF
NA TRBJ2-7 TRBD1 TRBV5-6 TGTGCCAGCAGCGTGGGACAGGGGCCCTACGAGCAGTACTTC CASSVGQGPYEQYF
NA TRBJ2-2 TRBD2 TRBV13 TGTGCCAGCAGCTTAGGCCTTGGGCTCGGAGGGACTAGCGGGAGTGACCCCGGGGAGCTGTTTTTT CASSLGLGLGGTSGSDPGELFF
NA TRBJ1-5 NA TRBV20-1 TGCAGTGCTAGTCTCAACCCCCGCGGGGGCCTCATAGGGAGTCAGCCCCAGCATTTT CSASLNPRGGLIGSQPQHF
NA TRBJ2-7 NA TRBV5-6 TGTGCCAGCAGCCCTGCCGGGACGGGGACCTACGAGCAGTACTTC CASSPAGTGTYEQYF
NA TRBJ1-5 TRBD1 TRBV6-1 TGTGCCAGCAGTGAACAGGGGGCCGGCAATCAGCCCCAGCATTTT CASSEQGAGNQPQHF
once TRBJ2-3 TRBD1 TRBV11-2 TGTGCCAGCAGCTTCGACAGGGGGAACACAGATACGCAGTATTTT CASSFDRGNTDTQYF
NA TRBJ1-4 NA TRBV2 TGTGCCAGCAGCCGGTGGGGGATTAATGAAAAACTGTTTTTT CASSRWGINEKLFF
NA TRBJ2-3 TRBD2 TRBV29-1 TGCAGCGGATTAGCGGGATCGGCCACAGATACGCAGTATTTT CSGLAGSATDTQYF
NA TRBJ2-2 NA TRBV25-1 TGTGCCAGCAGTGATGAAGGGAGGGGGGACACCGGGGAGCTGTTTTTT CASSDEGRGDTGELFF
few TRBJ2-7 NA TRBV6-5 TGTGCCAGCAGTTACTCGGGCAAGGGAGCCCAGTACTTC CASSYSGKGAQYF
NA TRBJ2-1 TRBD2 TRBV27 TGTGCCAGCAGTCGCGGACTAGCGGGCGTCAATGAGCAGTTCTTC CASSRGLAGVNEQFF
NA TRBJ2-7 TRBD2 TRBV28 TGTGCCAGCAGTTTAGGGGGGGGTTACGAGCAGTACTTC CASSLGGGYEQYF
NA TRBJ1-1 NA TRBV28 TGTGCCAGCACCTGGGGAAGTGTTTGGAACACTGAAGCTTTCTTT CASTWGSVWNTEAFF
NA TRBJ2-3 TRBD2 TRBV5-1 TGCGCCAGCAGCGTAGGGACTAGCGGCCGTAGCACAGATACGCAGTATTTT CASSVGTSGRSTDTQYF
NA TRBJ1-1 NA TRBV9 TGTGCCAGCAGCCCGCCCGGAGGAGGTACTGAAGCTTTCTTT CASSPPGGGTEAFF
NA TRBJ1-4 NA TRBV27 TGTGCCAGCAGTTCTACAGTCCGAGAAAAACTGTTTTTT CASSSTVREKLFF
NA TRBJ2-1 NA TRBV6-5 TGTGCCAGCAGTTGGAATATCCCCGGTGACAATGAGCAGTTCTTC CASSWNIPGDNEQFF
NA TRBJ1-1 NA TRBV5-8 TGTGCCAGCAGCTTGGGCCTACGACAGGCGACTGAAGCTTTCTTT CASSLGLRQATEAFF
NA TRBJ2-7 NA TRBV27 TGTGCCAGCAGTTTATCCTCAAAGACTTACGAGCAGTACTTC CASSLSSKTYEQYF
NA TRBJ1-2 NA TRBV7-2 TGTGCCAGCAGCTTAGTAGGGCGCGGCTACACCTTC CASSLVGRGYTF